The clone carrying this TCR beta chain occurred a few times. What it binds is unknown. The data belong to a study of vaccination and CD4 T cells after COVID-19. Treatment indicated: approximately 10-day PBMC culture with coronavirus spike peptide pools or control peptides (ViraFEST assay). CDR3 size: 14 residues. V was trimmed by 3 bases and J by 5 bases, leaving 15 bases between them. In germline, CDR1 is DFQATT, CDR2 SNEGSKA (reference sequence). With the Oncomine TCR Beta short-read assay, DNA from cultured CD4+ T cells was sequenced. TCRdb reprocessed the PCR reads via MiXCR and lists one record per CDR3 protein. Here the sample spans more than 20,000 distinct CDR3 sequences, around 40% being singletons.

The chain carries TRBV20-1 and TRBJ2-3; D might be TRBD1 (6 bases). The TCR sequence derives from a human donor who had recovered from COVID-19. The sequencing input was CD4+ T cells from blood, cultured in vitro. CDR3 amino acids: CSARGATSRDTQYF. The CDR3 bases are TGCAGTGCTAGGGGGGCAACTAGTCGAGATACGCAGTATTTT.